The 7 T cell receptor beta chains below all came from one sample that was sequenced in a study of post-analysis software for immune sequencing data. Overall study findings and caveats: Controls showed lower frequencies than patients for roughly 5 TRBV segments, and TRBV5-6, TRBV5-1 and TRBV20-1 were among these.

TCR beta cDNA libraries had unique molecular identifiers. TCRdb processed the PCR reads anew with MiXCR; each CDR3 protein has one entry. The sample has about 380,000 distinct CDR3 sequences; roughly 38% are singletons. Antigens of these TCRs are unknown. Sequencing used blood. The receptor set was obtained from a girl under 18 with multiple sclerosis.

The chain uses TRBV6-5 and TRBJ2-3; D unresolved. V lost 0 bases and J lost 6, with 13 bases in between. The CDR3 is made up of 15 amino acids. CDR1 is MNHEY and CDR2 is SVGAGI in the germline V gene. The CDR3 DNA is TGTGCCAGCAGTTACTCGAGACTGGGATCTGATACGCAGTATTTT. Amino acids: CASSYSRLGSDTQYF.

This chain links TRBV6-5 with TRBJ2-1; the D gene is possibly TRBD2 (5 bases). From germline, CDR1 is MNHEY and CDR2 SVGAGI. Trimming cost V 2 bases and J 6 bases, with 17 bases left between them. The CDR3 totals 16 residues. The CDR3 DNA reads TGTGCCAGCAGTTACAGCGGCAGGCGAACTAGCAATGAGCAGTTCTTC. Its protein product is CASSYSGRRTSNEQFF.

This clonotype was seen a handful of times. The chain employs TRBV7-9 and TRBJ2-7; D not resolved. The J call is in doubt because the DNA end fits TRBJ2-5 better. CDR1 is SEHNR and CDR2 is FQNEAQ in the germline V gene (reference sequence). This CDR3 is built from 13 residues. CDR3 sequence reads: CASSLESFETQYF. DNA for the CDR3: TGTGCCAGCAGCTTAGAATCGTTTGAGACCCAGTACTTC.

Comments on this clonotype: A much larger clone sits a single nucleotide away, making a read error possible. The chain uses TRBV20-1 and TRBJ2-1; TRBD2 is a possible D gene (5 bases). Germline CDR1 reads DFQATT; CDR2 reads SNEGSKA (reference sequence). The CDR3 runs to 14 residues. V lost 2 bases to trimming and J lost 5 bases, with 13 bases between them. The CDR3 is CSARSWASHNEQFF. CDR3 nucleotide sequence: TGCAGTGCTAGATCTTGGGCTAGCCACAATGAGCAGTTCTTC.

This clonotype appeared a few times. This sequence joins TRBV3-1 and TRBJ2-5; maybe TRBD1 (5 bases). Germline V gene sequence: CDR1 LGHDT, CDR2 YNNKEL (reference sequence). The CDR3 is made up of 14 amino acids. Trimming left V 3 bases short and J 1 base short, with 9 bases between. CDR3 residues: CASSQYGAQETQYF. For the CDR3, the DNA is TGTGCCAGCAGCCAGTATGGGGCCCAAGAGACCCAGTACTTC.

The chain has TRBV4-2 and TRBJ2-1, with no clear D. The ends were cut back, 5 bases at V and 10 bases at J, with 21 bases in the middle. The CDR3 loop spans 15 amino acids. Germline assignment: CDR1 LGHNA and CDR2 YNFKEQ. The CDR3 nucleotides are TGTGCCAGCAGCACAAGCCTGGGCTCACGGGCCGAGCAGTTCTTC. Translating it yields CASSTSLGSRAEQFF.

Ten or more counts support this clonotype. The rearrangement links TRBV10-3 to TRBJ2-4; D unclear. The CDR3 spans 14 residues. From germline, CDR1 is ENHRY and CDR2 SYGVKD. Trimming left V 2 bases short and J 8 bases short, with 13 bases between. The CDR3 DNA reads TGTGCCATCAGTGAGAGGTGGGGTGAAGACATTCAGTACTTC. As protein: CAISERWGEDIQYF.